One TCR beta chain is described in this entry. Antigen unknown. Clones were sequenced by immunoSEQ multiplex PCR, and TCRdb holds only the in-frame ones, with some missing. The profile shows roughly 60,000 clones, more than 60% of them singletons. Expansion of antigen-specific CD4+ T cells with viral peptide pools was carried out by the ViraFEST assay before sequencing. Once cultured for 10 days, the cells underwent separation to obtain CD4+ T cells. Testing of the vaccine recipients showed negative nucleocapsid antibodies and no prior SARS-CoV-2 infection. Culturing of 2 million to 2.5 million PBMC per well took place with around 9 IU/ml IL-2 and about 10 ug/ml peptides. Days 3 and 7 saw half the medium replaced with IL-2 medium. The sample comes from a study of vaccination effects on CD4 cells after COVID-19. Notes on the study in general: Healthy vaccinees had only 1 of 255 vaccine-induced clones cross-react with common cold coronaviruses. Sampling in the study covered few convalescent patients and included no early post-infection timepoints.

Germline V lookup: CDR1 SGHTA, CDR2 FQGNSA. This CDR3 contains 15 residues. V was trimmed by 4 bases and J by 9 bases, leaving 16 bases between them. The V call is TRBV7-2, the J call TRBJ1-6; TRBD1 is a possible D gene (6 bases). Sequencing was performed on CD4+ T cells from PBMCs cultured with SARS-CoV-2 spike peptides, taken before COVID-19 vaccination. The TCR comes from a human donor who received a COVID-19 vaccine. The CDR3, as DNA: TGTGCCAGCAGCTCTGGGCCAGGGGAGGGTTCACCCCTCCACTTT. It is translated as CASSSGPGEGSPLHF. Together with reference TRBV7-2 and TRBJ1-6, the CDR3 gives the full variable domain: GAGVSQSPSNKVTEKGKDVELRCDPISGHTALYWYRQSLGQGLEFLIYFQGNSAPDKSGLPSDRFSAERTGGSVSTLTIQRTQQEDSAVYLCASSSGPGEGSPLHFGNGTRLTVT.